This T cell receptor beta chain is from a study of blood T cell repertoires in COVID-19 (TCRdb year 2020). In terms of the full investigation: Samples from collaborators originated in the United States, Italy and Spain and spanned both the acute and convalescent phases of COVID-19. The material from the prospective study consisted of cDNA or gDNA derived from T cells, B-cell-depleted T cells, or PBMCs. Subjects who had been exposed to COVID-19, were actively infected with it, or had recovered from it provided the deeply sampled blood TCRbeta repertoires that made up the dataset. The repertoires were released in a freely available public database intended as a resource for research on the immune response to SARS-CoV-2. The samples were drawn from the first 160 participants of the ongoing ImmuneRACE study and from 1,254 subjects provided by 6 global collaborators. The sample metadata nearly always contained a de-identified subject ID, COVID-19 status, age in years and sex. Where HLA class I and class II types were available, the types were taken from metadata supplied by the sample provider, not from assay-based typing. Broader findings and caveats from the paper: How much clinical and demographic metadata was included differed by source and by participant, and the metadata was provided uncurated.

Whole blood was collected in K2EDTA tubes by collaborating institutions according to the institutions' own protocols. Collaborator samples were shipped for TCRbeta analysis as frozen whole blood, isolated PBMCs, or DNA extracted from either sample type. Trimming costs V 5 bases and J 1 base, and their ends lie 4 bases apart. Reading from cysteine to phenylalanine, the CDR3 counts 13 amino acids. Just the 39-base CDR3 DNA is kept, in frame starting at base 1. The germline V gene sets CDR1 to SGHTS and CDR2 to YDEGEE. TCRbeta CDR3 regions were amplified from genomic DNA using the immunoSEQ Assay, a bias-controlled multiplex PCR. The authors processed their data as follows. The number of nucleated cells in each sample was estimated by amplification of reference gene primers within the assay. To quantify the absolute abundance of each unique TCRbeta CDR3 rearrangement, sequence reads were collapsed and filtered. For each sample, productive Simpson clonality was calculated by taking the square root of Simpson's diversity index across productive rearrangements. The immuneACCESS repertoire file appears here via TCRdb, limited to in-frame rearrangements. These files lack a portion of the clones; in checked studies, under half of the deficit traces to unresolved V genes, and the cause of the others is not known. V and J calls and clone size are copied from that table; D and trimming were computed from the DNA. The sample profile shows 70,000 or so clones; about nine tenths of them were found once. In total, the top ten clones hold roughly 9.7% of the sample.

As regards this clone: Its antigen is unknown. No much larger clone is present one base from it, and per-base qualities are unavailable.

The receptor was isolated from a human donor in a cohort sampled during active COVID-19. The sequencing input was peripheral blood. This sequence uses TRBV5-8 and TRBJ2-6; no confident D gene assignment can be made. In nucleotides, the sequence is TGTGCCAGCAGATCTTCTGGGGCCAACGTCCTGACTTTC. Its translation is CASRSSGANVLTF.